The 4 T cell receptor beta chains presented below share a single source sample, sequenced in a study of cytomegalovirus exposure and HLA in healthy donors. Both 60 Vbeta primers and 13 Jbeta primers went into the PCR. Assay used: immunoSEQ multiplex PCR; TCRdb lists only in-frame clones, some missing. The sample consists of roughly 200,000 clones, 70% to 90% of them appearing once. Specimen: PBMCs. The source of these receptors is a woman aged 25 to 39 in good health and CMV-seronegative.

The V and J genes are TRBV9 and TRBJ1-1, with 7 positions matching TRBD1. The CDR3 is made up of 16 amino acids. V dropped 5 bases and J dropped 4; count of bases not matched to a gene: 14. Germline loops: CDR1 SGDLS, CDR2 YYNGEE. The CDR3 DNA follows: TGTGCCAGCAGTCCTAGACAGGGAAGTTTGGGCACTGAAGCTTTCTTT. Amino acids: CASSPRQGSLGTEAFF.

This chain uses TRBV28 with TRBJ2-1; 8 bases line up with TRBD1. Germline trimming cut 3 bases from V and 6 bases from J; bases unmatched to any gene: 7. The CDR3 runs 15 residues. The germline gives CDR1 MDHEN, CDR2 SYDVKM. As DNA, the CDR3 is TGTGCCAGCAGTTTCGGACAGGGTAATATCAATGAGCAGTTCTTC. It is translated as CASSFGQGNINEQFF. Supplemented by reference TRBV28 and TRBJ2-1, the full variable domain reads DVKVTQSSRYLVKRTGEKVFLECVQDMDHENMFWYRQDPGLGLRLIYFSYDVKMKEKGDIPEGYSVSREKKERFSLILESASTNQTSMYLCASSFGQGNINEQFFGPGTRLTVL.

The rearrangement joins TRBV5-6 to TRBJ1-2, with 8 bases aligning to TRBD1. Germline trimming cut 5 bases from V and 3 bases from J; bases unmatched to any gene: 6. The CDR3 spans 14 residues. CDR1 is SGHDT, CDR2 YYEEEE, per germline. CDR3 loop: CASSQDRADYGYTF. The CDR3 DNA reads TGTGCCAGCAGTCAGGACAGGGCCGACTATGGCTACACCTTC.

V is TRBV5-1 and J is TRBJ1-4, with a tentative D call TRBD1 (6 bases). CDR3 length: 15 residues. V lost 4 bases and J 5 bases, leaving 15 bases between the germline ends. Germline values: CDR1 SGHRS, CDR2 YFSETQ. This CDR3 reads CASSGGQHRNEKLFF. The CDR3 DNA reads TGCGCCAGCAGCGGCGGACAGCACCGGAATGAAAAACTGTTTTTT.